This TCR beta chain was sequenced for a study of blood T cell repertoires in COVID-19. V was clipped by 4 bases and J by 4 bases; unmatched bases: 7. The CDR3 loop spans 14 amino acids. CDR1 is SGHKS, CDR2 YYEKEE, per germline (reference sequence). TCRdb's copy holds only in-frame clones and misses some; the assay was immunoSEQ multiplex PCR. The table includes some 240,000 clones, 89% detected once. This clonotype originated in a man in his 60s who had recovered from COVID-19. Sequencing used peripheral blood. The chain combines TRBV5-5 with TRBJ2-5; 7 positions agree with TRBD1. CDR3 nucleotide sequence: TGTGCCAGCAGCGTACAGGGGTTGCGAGAGACCCAGTACTTC. Amino acids: CASSVQGLRETQYF.